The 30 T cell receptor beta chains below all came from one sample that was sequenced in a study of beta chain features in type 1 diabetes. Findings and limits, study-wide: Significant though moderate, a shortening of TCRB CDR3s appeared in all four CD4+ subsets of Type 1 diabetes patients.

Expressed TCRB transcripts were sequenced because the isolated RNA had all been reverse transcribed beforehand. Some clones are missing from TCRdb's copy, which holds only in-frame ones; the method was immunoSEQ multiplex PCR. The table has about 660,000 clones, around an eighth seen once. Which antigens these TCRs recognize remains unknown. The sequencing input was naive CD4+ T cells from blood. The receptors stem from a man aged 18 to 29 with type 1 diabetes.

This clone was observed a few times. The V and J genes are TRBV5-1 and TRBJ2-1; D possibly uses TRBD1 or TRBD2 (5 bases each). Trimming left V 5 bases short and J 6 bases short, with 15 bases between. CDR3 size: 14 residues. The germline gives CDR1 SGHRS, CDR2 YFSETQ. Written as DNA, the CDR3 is TGCGCCAGCAGTAGGGACCCGAGAGTCAATGAGCAGTTCTTC. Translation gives CASSRDPRVNEQFF.

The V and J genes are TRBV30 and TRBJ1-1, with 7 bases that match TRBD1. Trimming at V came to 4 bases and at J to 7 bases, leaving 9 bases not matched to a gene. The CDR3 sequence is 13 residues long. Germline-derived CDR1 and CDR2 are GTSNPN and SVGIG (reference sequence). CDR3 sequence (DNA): TGTGCCTGGAATTTTAAGGGGGCAGGTGAAGCTTTCTTT. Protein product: CAWNFKGAGEAFF.

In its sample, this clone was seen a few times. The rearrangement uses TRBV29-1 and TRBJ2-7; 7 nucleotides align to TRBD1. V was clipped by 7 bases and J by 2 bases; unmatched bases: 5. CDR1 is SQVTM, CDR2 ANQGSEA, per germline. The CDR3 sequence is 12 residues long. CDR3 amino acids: CSAATGTYEQYF. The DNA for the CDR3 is TGCAGCGCCGCGACAGGGACCTACGAGCAGTACTTC.

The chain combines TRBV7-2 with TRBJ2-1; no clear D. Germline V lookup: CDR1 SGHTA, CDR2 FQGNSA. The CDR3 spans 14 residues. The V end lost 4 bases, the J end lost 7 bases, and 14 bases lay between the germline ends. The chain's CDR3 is CASSYRASRNEQFF. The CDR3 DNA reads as TGTGCCAGCAGCTACCGGGCGTCACGAAATGAGCAGTTCTTC. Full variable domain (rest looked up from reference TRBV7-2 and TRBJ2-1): GAGVSQSPSNKVTEKGKDVELRCDPISGHTALYWYRQSLGQGLEFLIYFQGNSAPDKSGLPSDRFSAERTGGSVSTLTIQRTQQEDSAVYLCASSYRASRNEQFFGPGTRLTVL.

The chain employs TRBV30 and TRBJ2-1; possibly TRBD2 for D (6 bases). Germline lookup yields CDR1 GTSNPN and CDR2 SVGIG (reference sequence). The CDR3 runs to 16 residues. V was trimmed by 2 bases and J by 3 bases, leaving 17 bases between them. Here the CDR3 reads CAWSTRAGGVYNEQFF. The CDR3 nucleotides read TGTGCCTGGAGTACTAGAGCGGGTGGGGTCTACAATGAGCAGTTCTTC.

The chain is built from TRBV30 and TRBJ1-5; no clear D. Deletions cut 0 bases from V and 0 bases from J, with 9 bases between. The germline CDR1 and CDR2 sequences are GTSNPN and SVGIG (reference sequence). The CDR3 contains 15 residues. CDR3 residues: CAWSVGVYSNQPQHF. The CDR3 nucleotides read TGTGCCTGGAGTGTAGGAGTCTATAGCAATCAGCCCCAGCATTTT.

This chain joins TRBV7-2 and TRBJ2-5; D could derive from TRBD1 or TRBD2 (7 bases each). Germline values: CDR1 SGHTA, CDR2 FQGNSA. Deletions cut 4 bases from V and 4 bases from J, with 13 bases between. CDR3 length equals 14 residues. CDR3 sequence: CASSYQGGPETQYF. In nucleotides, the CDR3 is TGTGCCAGCAGCTATCAGGGGGGGCCAGAGACCCAGTACTTC.

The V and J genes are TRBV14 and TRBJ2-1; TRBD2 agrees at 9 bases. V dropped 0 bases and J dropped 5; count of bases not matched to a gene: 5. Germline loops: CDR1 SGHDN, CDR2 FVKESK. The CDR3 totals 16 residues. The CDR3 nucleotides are TGTGCCAGCAGCCAAGAAAGGACTAGCGAGAACAATGAGCAGTTCTTC. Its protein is CASSQERTSENNEQFF.

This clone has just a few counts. The CDR3 DNA reads as TGTGCCAGCTCACCACAGACAGACCAAGAGACCCAGTACTTC. As protein: CASSPQTDQETQYF. The gene calls are TRBV18 and TRBJ2-5, with TRBD1 as a possible D gene (5 bases). Germline V gives CDR1 KGHSH, CDR2 LQKENI. V was trimmed by 1 base and J by 0 bases, leaving 6 bases between them. The CDR3 totals 14 residues.

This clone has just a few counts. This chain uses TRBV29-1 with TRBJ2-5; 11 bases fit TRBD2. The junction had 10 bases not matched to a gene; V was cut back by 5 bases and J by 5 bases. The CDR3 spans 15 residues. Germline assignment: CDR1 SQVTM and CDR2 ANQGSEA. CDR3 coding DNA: TGCAGCGTTCAAGGTAGCGGGAGGGAGTTGGAGACCCAGTACTTC. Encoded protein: CSVQGSGRELETQYF.

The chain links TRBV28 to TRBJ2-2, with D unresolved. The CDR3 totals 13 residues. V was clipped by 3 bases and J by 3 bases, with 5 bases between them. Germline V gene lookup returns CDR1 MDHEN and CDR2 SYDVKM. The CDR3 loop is CASSFPDTGELFF. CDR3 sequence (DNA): TGTGCCAGCAGTTTTCCAGACACCGGGGAGCTGTTTTTT. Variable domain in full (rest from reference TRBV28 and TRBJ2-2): DVKVTQSSRYLVKRTGEKVFLECVQDMDHENMFWYRQDPGLGLRLIYFSYDVKMKEKGDIPEGYSVSREKKERFSLILESASTNQTSMYLCASSFPDTGELFFGEGSRLTVL.

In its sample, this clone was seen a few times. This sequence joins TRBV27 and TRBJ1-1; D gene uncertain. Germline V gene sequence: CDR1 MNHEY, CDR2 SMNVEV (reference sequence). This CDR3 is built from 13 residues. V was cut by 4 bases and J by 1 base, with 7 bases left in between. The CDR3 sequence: CASSSGGNTEAFF. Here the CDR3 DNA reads TGTGCCAGCAGTTCTGGTGGGAACACTGAAGCTTTCTTT.

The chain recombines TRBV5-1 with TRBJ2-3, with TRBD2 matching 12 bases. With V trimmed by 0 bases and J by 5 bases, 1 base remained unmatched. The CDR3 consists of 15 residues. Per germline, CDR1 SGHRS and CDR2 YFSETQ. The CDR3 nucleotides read TGCGCCAGCAGCTTGGTGGGACTAGCGGGAGATACGCAGTATTTT. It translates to CASSLVGLAGDTQYF.

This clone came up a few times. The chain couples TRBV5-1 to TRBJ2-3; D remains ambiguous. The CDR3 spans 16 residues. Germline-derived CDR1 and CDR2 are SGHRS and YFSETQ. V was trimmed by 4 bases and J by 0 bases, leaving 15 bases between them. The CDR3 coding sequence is TGCGCCAGCAGCCCGCTGAATCCCGACAGCACAGATACGCAGTATTTT. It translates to CASSPLNPDSTDTQYF.

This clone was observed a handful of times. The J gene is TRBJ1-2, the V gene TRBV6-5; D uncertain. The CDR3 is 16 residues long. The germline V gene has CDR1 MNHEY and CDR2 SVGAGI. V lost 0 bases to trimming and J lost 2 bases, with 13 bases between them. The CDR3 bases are TGTGCCAGCAGTTACTCGAGGTCGCAGCAAAACTATGGCTACACCTTC. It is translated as CASSYSRSQQNYGYTF.

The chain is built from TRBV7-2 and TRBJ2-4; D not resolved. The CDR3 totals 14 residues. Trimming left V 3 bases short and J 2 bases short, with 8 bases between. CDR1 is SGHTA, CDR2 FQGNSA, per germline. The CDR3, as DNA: TGTGCCAGCAGCTTCGAAGGGACCAAAAACATTCAGTACTTC. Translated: CASSFEGTKNIQYF. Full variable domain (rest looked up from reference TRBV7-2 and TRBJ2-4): GAGVSQSPSNKVTEKGKDVELRCDPISGHTALYWYRQSLGQGLEFLIYFQGNSAPDKSGLPSDRFSAERTGGSVSTLTIQRTQQEDSAVYLCASSFEGTKNIQYFGAGTRLSVL.

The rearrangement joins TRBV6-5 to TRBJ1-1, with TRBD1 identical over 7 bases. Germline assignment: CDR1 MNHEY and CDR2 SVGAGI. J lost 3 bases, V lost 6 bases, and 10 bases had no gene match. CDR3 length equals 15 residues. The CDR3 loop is CASRKGARSYTEAFF. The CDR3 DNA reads TGTGCCAGCAGGAAGGGGGCGCGAAGTTACACTGAAGCTTTCTTT.

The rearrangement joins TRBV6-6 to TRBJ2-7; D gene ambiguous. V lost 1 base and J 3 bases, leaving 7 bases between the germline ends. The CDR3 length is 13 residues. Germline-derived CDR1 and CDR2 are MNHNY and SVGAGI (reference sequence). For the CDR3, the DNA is TGTGCCAGCAGTTACTTACGATACTACGAGCAGTACTTC. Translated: CASSYLRYYEQYF.

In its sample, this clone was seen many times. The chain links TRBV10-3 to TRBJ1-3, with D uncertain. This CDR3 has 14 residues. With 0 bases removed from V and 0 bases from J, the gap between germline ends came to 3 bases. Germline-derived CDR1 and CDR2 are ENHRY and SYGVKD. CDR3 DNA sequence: TGTGCCATCAGTGAGTCAGCCTCTGGAAACACCATATATTTT. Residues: CAISESASGNTIYF.

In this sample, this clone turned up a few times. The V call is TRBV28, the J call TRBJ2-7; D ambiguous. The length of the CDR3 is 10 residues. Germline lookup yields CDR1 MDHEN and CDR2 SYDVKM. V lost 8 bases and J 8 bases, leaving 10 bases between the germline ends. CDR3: CASGLSQQYF. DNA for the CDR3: TGTGCCAGCGGCCTATCTCAGCAGTACTTC. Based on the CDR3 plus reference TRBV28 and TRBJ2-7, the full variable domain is DVKVTQSSRYLVKRTGEKVFLECVQDMDHENMFWYRQDPGLGLRLIYFSYDVKMKEKGDIPEGYSVSREKKERFSLILESASTNQTSMYLCASGLSQQYFGPGTRLTVT.

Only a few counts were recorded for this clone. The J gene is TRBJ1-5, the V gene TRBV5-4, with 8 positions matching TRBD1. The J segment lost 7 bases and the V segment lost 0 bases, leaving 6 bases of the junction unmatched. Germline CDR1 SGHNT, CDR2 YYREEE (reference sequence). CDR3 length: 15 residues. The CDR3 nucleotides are TGTGCCAGCAGCTTGGACCAGGGGGCGGACCAGCCCCAGCATTTT. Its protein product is CASSLDQGADQPQHF.

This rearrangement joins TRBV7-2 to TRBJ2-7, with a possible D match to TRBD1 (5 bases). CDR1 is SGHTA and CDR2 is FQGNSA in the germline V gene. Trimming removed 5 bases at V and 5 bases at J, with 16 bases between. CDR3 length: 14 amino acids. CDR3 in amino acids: CASSLSRVLDEQYF. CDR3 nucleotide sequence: TGTGCCAGCAGCCTAAGCAGGGTGCTCGACGAGCAGTACTTC.

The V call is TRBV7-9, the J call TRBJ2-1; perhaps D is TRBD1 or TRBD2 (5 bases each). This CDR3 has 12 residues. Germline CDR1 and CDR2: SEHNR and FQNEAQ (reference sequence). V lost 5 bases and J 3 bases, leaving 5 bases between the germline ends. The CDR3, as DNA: TGTGCCAGCAGCGGGGGCTACAATGAGCAGTTCTTC. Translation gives CASSGGYNEQFF.

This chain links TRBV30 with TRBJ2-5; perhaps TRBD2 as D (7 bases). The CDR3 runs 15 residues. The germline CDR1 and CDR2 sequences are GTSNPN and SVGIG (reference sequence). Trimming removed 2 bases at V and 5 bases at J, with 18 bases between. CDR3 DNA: TGTGCCTGGAGTTGGGGGGGCTACCAGGGGGAGACCCAGTACTTC. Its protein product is CAWSWGGYQGETQYF. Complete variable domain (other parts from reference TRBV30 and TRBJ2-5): SQTIHQWPATLVQPVGSPLSLECTVEGTSNPNLYWYRQAAGRGLQLLFYSVGIGQISSEVPQNLSASRPQDRQFILSSKKLLLSDSGFYLCAWSWGGYQGETQYFGPGTRLLVL.

The CDR3 loop reads CASSALAGNNEQFF. In nucleotides, the CDR3 is TGCGCCAGCAGCGCACTAGCGGGTAACAATGAGCAGTTCTTC. V and J are TRBV5-1 and TRBJ2-1; TRBD2 matches at 9 bases. With 4 bases clipped from V and 5 bases from J, the junction kept 4 bases outside the gene matches. Germline V CDR1 and CDR2: SGHRS, YFSETQ. This CDR3 region has 14 residues.

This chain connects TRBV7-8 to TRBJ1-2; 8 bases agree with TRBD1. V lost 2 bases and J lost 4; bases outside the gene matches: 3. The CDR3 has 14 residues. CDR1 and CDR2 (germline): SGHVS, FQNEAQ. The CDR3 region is CASSLRTGPYGYTF. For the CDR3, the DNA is TGTGCCAGCAGCTTAAGGACAGGGCCCTATGGCTACACCTTC.

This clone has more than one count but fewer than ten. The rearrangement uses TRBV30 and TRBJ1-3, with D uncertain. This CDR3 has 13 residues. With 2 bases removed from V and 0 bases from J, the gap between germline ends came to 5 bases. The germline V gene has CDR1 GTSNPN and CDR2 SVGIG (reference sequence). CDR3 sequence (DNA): TGTGCCTGGAGTAATCTCTCTGGAAACACCATATATTTT. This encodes CAWSNLSGNTIYF.

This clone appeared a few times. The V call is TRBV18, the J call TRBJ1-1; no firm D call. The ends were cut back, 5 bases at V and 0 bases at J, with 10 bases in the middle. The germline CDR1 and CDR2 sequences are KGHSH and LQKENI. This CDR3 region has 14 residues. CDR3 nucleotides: TGTGCCAGCTCATTTAGGGATATGAACACTGAAGCTTTCTTT. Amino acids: CASSFRDMNTEAFF.

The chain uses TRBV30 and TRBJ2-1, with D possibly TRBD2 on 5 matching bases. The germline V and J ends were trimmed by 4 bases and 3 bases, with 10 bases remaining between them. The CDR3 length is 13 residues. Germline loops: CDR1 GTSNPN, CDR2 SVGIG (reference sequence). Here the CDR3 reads CAWTAGVYNEQFF. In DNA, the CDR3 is TGTGCCTGGACAGCCGGGGTCTACAATGAGCAGTTCTTC.

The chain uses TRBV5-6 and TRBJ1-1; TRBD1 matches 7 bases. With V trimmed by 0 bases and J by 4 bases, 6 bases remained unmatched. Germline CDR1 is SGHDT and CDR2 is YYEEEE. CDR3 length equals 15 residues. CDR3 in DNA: TGTGCCAGCAGCTTGGTCGACAGGGTAGGCACTGAAGCTTTCTTT. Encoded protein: CASSLVDRVGTEAFF. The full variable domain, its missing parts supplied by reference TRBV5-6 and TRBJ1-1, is DAGVTQSPTHLIKTRGQQVTLRCSPKSGHDTVSWYQQALGQGPQFIFQYYEEEERQRGNFPDRFSGHQFPNYSSELNVNALLLGDSALYLCASSLVDRVGTEAFFGQGTRLTVV.